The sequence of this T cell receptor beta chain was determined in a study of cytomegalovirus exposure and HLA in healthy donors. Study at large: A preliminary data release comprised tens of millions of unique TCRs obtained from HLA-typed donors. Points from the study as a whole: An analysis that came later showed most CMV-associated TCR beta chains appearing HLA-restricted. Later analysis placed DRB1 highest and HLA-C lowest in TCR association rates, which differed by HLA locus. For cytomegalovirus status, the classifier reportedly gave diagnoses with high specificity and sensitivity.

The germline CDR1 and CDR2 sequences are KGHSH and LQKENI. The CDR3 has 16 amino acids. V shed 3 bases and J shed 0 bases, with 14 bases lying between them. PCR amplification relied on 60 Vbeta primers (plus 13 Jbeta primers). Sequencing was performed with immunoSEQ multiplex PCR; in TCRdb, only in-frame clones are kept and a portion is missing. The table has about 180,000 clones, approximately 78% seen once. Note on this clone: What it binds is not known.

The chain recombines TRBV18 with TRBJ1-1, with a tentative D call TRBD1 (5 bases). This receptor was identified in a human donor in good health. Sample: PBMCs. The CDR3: CASSPGHNNMNTEAFF. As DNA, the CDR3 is TGTGCCAGCTCACCTGGACACAACAACATGAACACTGAAGCTTTCTTT.